There are a few counts of the clone carrying this T cell receptor (beta chain). No antigen is known for it. This record belongs to a study of T cell repertoires in cytomegalovirus infection. About the study: A matching HLA type, together with CMV infection, was signaled by public TCR beta signatures. General study findings and limits: Carriers of CMV plus the relevant HLA were identified by cumulative public TCR beta family frequency. HLA-C-restricted CMV-specific TCR beta clonotypes prevailed in the ex vivo response.

The germline V gene has CDR1 MNHEY and CDR2 SMNVEV (reference sequence). CDR3 length: 17 amino acids. J gave up 4 bases and V 0 bases, and 6 bases lay outside the gene matches. TCRdb reanalysed the reads using MiXCR and keeps one entry per CDR3 protein. The repertoire has 100,000 or so distinct CDR3 sequences, approximately 15% of them found once; the top ten carry roughly 8%. The gene calls are TRBV27 and TRBJ2-5; the match to TRBD1 covers 12 bases. The sequencing sample was made of PBMCs. The clonotype comes from a human donor in good health (CMV status not recorded). Some clones in this sample may be carry-over from other donors' samples. The DNA for the CDR3 is TGTGCCAGCAGTTTATCCTCCGGGACAGGGGGCACAGAGACCCAGTACTTC. This encodes CASSLSSGTGGTETQYF.